The clone carrying this T cell receptor (beta chain) has ten or more counts. Amplified TCR beta CDR3 regions derived from RNA transcripts. HTBI primers were employed in a first-round RT-PCR of the TCR CDR3. TCRdb reanalysed the multiplex PCR reads using MiXCR and keeps one entry per CDR3 protein. The data contain hundreds of thousands of distinct CDR3 sequences, about 13% of them singletons. This sample is part of a study of T cells in Graves' hyperthyroidism and ophthalmopathy. About the research overall: Before any treatment, at initial diagnosis, peripheral blood was collected.

V lost 5 bases to trimming and J lost 4 bases, with 13 bases between them. CDR1 and CDR2 from the germline V gene are MDHEN and SYDVKM. The CDR3 covers 14 residues. The definition of stable Graves' hyperthyroidism was no ophthalmopathy progression within 18 months. These patients, aged 18 to 65, had recently diagnosed hyperthyroidism lasting under 2 months. Sequencing was carried out using blood. This sequence was found in a woman aged 18-30 years with Graves' hyperthyroidism. V usage is TRBV28 and J usage is TRBJ2-3, with D tentatively TRBD2 (7 bases). CDR3 nucleotides: TGTGCCAGCAGTCCCGGGGGGCCCCCAGATACGCAGTATTTT. Its translation is CASSPGGPPDTQYF.